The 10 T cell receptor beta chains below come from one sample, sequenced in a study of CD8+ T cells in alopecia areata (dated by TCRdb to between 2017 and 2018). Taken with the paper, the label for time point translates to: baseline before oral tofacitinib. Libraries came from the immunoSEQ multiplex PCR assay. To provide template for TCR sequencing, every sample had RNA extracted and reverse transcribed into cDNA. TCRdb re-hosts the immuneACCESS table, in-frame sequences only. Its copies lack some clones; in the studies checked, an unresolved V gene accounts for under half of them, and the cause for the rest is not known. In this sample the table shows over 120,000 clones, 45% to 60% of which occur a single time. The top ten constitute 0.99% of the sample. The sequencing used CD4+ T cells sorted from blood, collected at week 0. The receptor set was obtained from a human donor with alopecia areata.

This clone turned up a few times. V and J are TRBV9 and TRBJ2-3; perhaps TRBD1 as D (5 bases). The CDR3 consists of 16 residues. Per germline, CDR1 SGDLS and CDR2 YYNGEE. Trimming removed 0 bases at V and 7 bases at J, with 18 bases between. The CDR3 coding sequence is TGTGCCAGCAGCGTAGGGGGAACAGGTGGTCTAAATACGCAGTATTTT. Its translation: CASSVGGTGGLNTQYF.

The CDR3 protein is CASSRDRGNEKLFF. In DNA, the CDR3 is TGTGCCAGCAGTAGGGACAGGGGGAATGAAAAACTGTTTTTT. The rearrangement links TRBV2 to TRBJ1-4, with 11 bases lining up with TRBD1. The length of the CDR3 is 14 residues. Germline CDR1 and CDR2: SNHLY and FYNNEI. The V segment lost 5 bases and the J segment 5 bases; nucleotides outside the gene matches: 1.

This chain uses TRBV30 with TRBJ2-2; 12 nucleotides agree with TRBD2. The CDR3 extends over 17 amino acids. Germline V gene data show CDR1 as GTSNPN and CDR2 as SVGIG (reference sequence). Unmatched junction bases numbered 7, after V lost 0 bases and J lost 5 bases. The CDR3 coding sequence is TGTGCCTGGAGTGTACGACTAGCGGGAGTGGAAACCGGGGAGCTGTTTTTT. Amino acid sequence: CAWSVRLAGVETGELFF.

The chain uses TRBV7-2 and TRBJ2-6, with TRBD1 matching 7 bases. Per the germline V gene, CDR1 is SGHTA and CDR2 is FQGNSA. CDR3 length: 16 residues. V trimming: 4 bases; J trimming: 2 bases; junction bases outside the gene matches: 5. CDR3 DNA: TGTGCCAGCAGCTCACGCACAGGGGCTGGGGCCAACGTCCTGACTTTC. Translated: CASSSRTGAGANVLTF.

The CDR3 loop is CAWSVRLGTDTQYF. The DNA of the CDR3 is TGTGCCTGGAGTGTTAGATTGGGTACAGATACGCAGTATTTT. The chain uses TRBV30 and TRBJ2-3; D is ambiguous. The CDR3 length is 14 residues. Looked up from germline, CDR1 is GTSNPN and CDR2 is SVGIG (reference sequence). The V end was cut by 0 bases, the J end by 3 bases, with 10 bases between. The full variable domain, with the rest looked up from reference TRBV30 and TRBJ2-3, is SQTIHQWPATLVQPVGSPLSLECTVEGTSNPNLYWYRQAAGRGLQLLFYSVGIGQISSEVPQNLSASRPQDRQFILSSKKLLLSDSGFYLCAWSVRLGTDTQYFGPGTRLTVL.

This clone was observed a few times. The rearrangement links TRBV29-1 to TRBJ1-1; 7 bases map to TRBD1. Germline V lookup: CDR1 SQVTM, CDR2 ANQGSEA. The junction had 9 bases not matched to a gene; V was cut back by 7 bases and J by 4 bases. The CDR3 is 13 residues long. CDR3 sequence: CSAATGRSTEAFF. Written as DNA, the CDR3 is TGCAGCGCCGCGACAGGGCGAAGCACTGAAGCTTTCTTT.

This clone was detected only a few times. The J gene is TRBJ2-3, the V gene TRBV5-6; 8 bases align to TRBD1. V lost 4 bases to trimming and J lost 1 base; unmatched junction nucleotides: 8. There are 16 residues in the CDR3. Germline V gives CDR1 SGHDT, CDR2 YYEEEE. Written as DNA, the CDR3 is TGTGCCAGCAGCACAATTACGACAGGGGGCACAGATACGCAGTATTTT. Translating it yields CASSTITTGGTDTQYF.

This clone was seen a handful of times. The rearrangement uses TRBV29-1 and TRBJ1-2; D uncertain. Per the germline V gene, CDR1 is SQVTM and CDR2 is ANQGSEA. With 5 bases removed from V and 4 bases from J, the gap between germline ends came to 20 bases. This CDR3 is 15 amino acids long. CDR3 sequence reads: CSVYSGGGGPYGYTF. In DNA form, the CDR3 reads TGCAGCGTTTATTCGGGAGGTGGCGGCCCCTATGGCTACACCTTC.

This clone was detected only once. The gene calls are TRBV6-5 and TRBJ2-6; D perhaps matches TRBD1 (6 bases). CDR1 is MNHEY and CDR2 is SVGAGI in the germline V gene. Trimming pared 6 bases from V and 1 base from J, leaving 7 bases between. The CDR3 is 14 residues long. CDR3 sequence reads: CASRQGSGANVLTF. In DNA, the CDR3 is TGTGCCAGCAGACAGGGTTCTGGGGCCAACGTCCTGACTTTC.

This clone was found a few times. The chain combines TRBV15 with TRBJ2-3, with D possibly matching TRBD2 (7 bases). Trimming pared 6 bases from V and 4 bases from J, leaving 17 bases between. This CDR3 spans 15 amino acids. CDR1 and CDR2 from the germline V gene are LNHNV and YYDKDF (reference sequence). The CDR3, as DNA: TGTGCCACCAGTCCACACAGGGAGGGCGCAGATACGCAGTATTTT. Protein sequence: CATSPHREGADTQYF.